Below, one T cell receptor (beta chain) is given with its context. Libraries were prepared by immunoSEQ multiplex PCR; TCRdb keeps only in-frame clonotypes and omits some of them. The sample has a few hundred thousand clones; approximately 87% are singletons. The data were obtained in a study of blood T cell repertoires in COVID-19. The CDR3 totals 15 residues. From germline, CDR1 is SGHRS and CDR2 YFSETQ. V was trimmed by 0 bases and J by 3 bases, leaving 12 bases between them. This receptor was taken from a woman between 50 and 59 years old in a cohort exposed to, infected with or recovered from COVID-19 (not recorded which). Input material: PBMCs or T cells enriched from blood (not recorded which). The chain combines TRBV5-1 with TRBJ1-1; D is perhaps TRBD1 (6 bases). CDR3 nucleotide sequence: TGCGCCAGCAGCTTGGCTCCAGGGGCGGACACTGAAGCTTTCTTT. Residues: CASSLAPGADTEAFF. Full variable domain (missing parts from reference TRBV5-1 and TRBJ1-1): KAGVTQTPRYLIKTRGQQVTLSCSPISGHRSVSWYQQTPGQGLQFLFEYFSETQRNKGNFPGRFSGRQFSNSRSEMNVSTLELGDSALYLCASSLAPGADTEAFFGQGTRLTVV.